These T cell receptor beta chains were read from a single sample in a study of T-cell reconstitution after alpha-beta-depleted transplantation in children. MiXCR, run by TCRdb on the PCR reads, gives a single entry per CDR3 protein. The table lists roughly 300,000 distinct CDR3 sequences, approximately 10% of them singletons, with about 20% in the top ten. Source: peripheral blood, taken 180 days after TCRalphabeta/CD19-depleted stem cell transplant. The receptor source for this set is a male patient aged 2 to 9 who had a stem cell transplant for chronic granulomatous disease, so the T cells may come from the graft donor. The CDR3 runs from the conserved cysteine through the conserved F or W. Fields, in order: D gene, V gene, clone size, J gene, CDR3 DNA, CDR3 protein. A D gene is named only where the DNA matches it firmly. Size is omitted from some rows. Given values are once, few, many or a class for expanded clones.

.	TRBV5-1	many	TRBJ1-6	TGCGCCAGCAGCTTGGCTCCGGGACCCCTCCACTTT	CASSLAPGPLHF
TRBD2	TRBV29-1	many	TRBJ2-3	TGCAGCGGGACTAGCGGGGGATATAGCACAGATACGCAGTATTTT	CSGTSGGYSTDTQYF
.	TRBV11-3	many	TRBJ2-2	TGTGCCAGCAGCTTATTCCTGACCGGGGAGCTGTTTTTT	CASSLFLTGELFF
.	TRBV5-1	many	TRBJ2-3	TGCGCCAGCAGCTTGGTTCCTCCATCGACCACAGATACGCAGTATTTT	CASSLVPPSTTDTQYF
.	TRBV18	.	TRBJ2-2	TGTGCCAGCTCGCCAGGGGTACGTTCGAACACCGGGGAGCTGTTTTTT	CASSPGVRSNTGELFF
.	TRBV20-1	many	TRBJ2-1	TGCAGTGCAGAATCGGCCTTCTCCTACAATGAGCAGTTCTTC	CSAESAFSYNEQFF
.	TRBV7-2	.	TRBJ2-5	TGTGCCAGCAGCTTAATGTTTACAGCTCAAGAGACCCAGTACTTC	CASSLMFTAQETQYF
.	TRBV28	few	TRBJ1-4	TGTGCCAGCAGTTTACCGGTTAATGAAAAACTGTTTTTT	CASSLPVNEKLFF
TRBD2	TRBV6-1	few	TRBJ2-5	TGTGCCAGTTCGTACCTTGGTCGGTGGCGGGGGGGCCGGGAGACCCAGTACTTC	CASSYLGRWRGGRETQYF
.	TRBV28	few	TRBJ2-7	TGTGCCAGCAGCTTAACCCCGGGGACCTACGAGCAGTACTTC	CASSLTPGTYEQYF
TRBD2	TRBV7-6	many	TRBJ2-1	TGTGCCAGCAGCTCGCGGACTAGCGGGACAAATGAGCAGTTCTTC	CASSSRTSGTNEQFF
.	TRBV10-2	many	TRBJ2-1	TGCGCCAGCAAGTACAATGAGCAGTTCTTC	CASKYNEQFF
.	TRBV29-1	many	TRBJ2-7	TGCAGCGCCATGCCGGGACCGAGGTACGAGCAGTACTTC	CSAMPGPRYEQYF
TRBD1	TRBV5-5	few	TRBJ2-1	TGTGCCAGCAGCTTGACGGACCCACAGGGGCCGCTCTACAATGAGCAGTTCTTC	CASSLTDPQGPLYNEQFF
.	TRBV20-1	many	TRBJ2-2	TGCAGTGCTACACCCCCGGGCGATCCCGGGGAGCTGTTTTTT	CSATPPGDPGELFF